Listed below are T cell receptor beta chains from one sample, sequenced in a study. One entry per CDR3 protein, called by TCRdb with MiXCR from the RT-PCR reads. Of 650,000 to 800,000 distinct CDR3 sequences in the sample, more than 13% are singletons; the top ten hold 3.6%. The source material was memory CD4+ T cells from blood. Receptors were obtained from a female donor in good health, serving as a healthy control. Each CDR3 is given with its conserved first and last residue. Fields, in order: J gene, clone size, V gene, CDR3 length, D gene, CDR3 DNA, CDR3 protein. D genes are given only for firm matches. Rows give clone size only sometimes, using once, few, many, or a class for an expanded clone.

J: TRBJ2-1
size: few
V: TRBV7-2
length: 16
D: TRBD2
DNA: TGTGCCAGCAGCTTATGGAGCGGGGGGGCGAACAATGAGCAGTTCTTC
CDR3: CASSLWSGGANNEQFF

J: TRBJ2-1
size: many
V: TRBV4-2
length: 17
D: TRBD2
DNA: TGTGCCAGCAGCCAGACTAGCGGGGCAGGAGGGAGGAATGAGCAGTTCTTC
CDR3: CASSQTSGAGGRNEQFF

J: TRBJ1-1
size: -
V: TRBV12-3/TRBV12-4
length: 14
D: -
DNA: TGTGCCAGCAGTTTAGGCCAGGGCGTAGCTGAAGCTTTCTTT
CDR3: CASSLGQGVAEAFF

J: TRBJ2-1
size: many
V: TRBV28
length: 11
D: -
DNA: TGTGCCAGCAGTTTCGGGACCAAGCAGTTCTTC
CDR3: CASSFGTKQFF

J: TRBJ2-7
size: few
V: TRBV27
length: 14
D: -
DNA: TGTGCCAGCAGCACCTCAGGTTTCATGGGGGAGCAGTACTTC
CDR3: CASSTSGFMGEQYF

J: TRBJ1-1
size: few
V: TRBV7-2
length: 14
D: -
DNA: TGTGCCAGCAGCTACCAAGCAGGGAACACTGAAGCTTTCTTT
CDR3: CASSYQAGNTEAFF

J: TRBJ2-1
size: many
V: TRBV3-1
length: 15
D: -
DNA: TGTGCCAGCACCCGAACGCGTAGCTCCTACAATGAGCAGTTCTTC
CDR3: CASTRTRSSYNEQFF

J: TRBJ1-1
size: few
V: TRBV4-1
length: 14
D: -
DNA: TGCGCCAGTAGAGGCCGGACGGTGAACACTGAAGCTTTCTTT
CDR3: CASRGRTVNTEAFF

J: TRBJ1-3
size: -
V: TRBV7-2
length: 12
D: -
DNA: TGTGCCAGCAGCTTAGACAGGACCATCTTATATTTT
CDR3: CASSLDRTILYF

J: TRBJ2-1
size: -
V: TRBV20-1
length: 14
D: -
DNA: TGCAGTGCTAGAGCTAGAGGATCCTACAATGAGCAGTTCTTC
CDR3: CSARARGSYNEQFF

J: TRBJ1-2
size: few
V: TRBV3-1
length: 15
D: -
DNA: TGTGCCAGCAGCCATGGAGAGCGAACTAACTATGGCTACACCTTC
CDR3: CASSHGERTNYGYTF

J: TRBJ2-2
size: -
V: TRBV6-1
length: 15
D: TRBD1
DNA: TGTGCCAGCAGCCCCGGGGACAGGGGCCCGGGGGAGCTGTTTTTT
CDR3: CASSPGDRGPGELFF

J: TRBJ2-1
size: -
V: TRBV7-8
length: 17
D: TRBD2
DNA: TGTGCCAGCAGCTTAGGGGGTTCCGGGCGGGAGGGGAATGAGCAGTTCTTC
CDR3: CASSLGGSGREGNEQFF

J: TRBJ2-3
size: many
V: TRBV27
length: 15
D: TRBD1
DNA: TGTGCCAGCAGTTTATCGGGGACAGTCACAGATACGCAGTATTTT
CDR3: CASSLSGTVTDTQYF

J: TRBJ1-1
size: -
V: TRBV4-3
length: 13
D: -
DNA: TGCGCCAGCAGCCAGTCGGGGCGCTCTGAAGCTTTCTTT
CDR3: CASSQSGRSEAFF

J: TRBJ2-5
size: -
V: TRBV9
length: 15
D: -
DNA: TGTGCCAGCAGCCCTCTTTTTGGGGGCGTGGGGACCCAGTACTTC
CDR3: CASSPLFGGVGTQYF

J: TRBJ1-5
size: few
V: TRBV20-1
length: 14
D: TRBD1
DNA: TGCAGTGCTAAGGACAGGGTAAGCAATCAGCCCCAGCATTTT
CDR3: CSAKDRVSNQPQHF

J: TRBJ2-7
size: few
V: TRBV20-1
length: 12
D: TRBD1
DNA: TGCAGTGCTAGCGGACAGGGGAGAGAGCAGTACTTC
CDR3: CSASGQGREQYF

J: TRBJ2-3
size: many
V: TRBV15
length: 16
D: TRBD2
DNA: TGTGCCACCAGCAGAGATCATAGCGGGAGCACAGATACGCAGTATTTT
CDR3: CATSRDHSGSTDTQYF

J: TRBJ2-5
size: few
V: TRBV15
length: 14
D: TRBD1
DNA: TGTGCCACCAGCCGCCCAGGGGGCTTAGAGACCCAGTACTTC
CDR3: CATSRPGGLETQYF

J: TRBJ1-6
size: many
V: TRBV27
length: 16
D: -
DNA: TGTGCCAGCAGACCGAAATTCAGCTCCTATAATTCACCCCTCCACTTT
CDR3: CASRPKFSSYNSPLHF

J: TRBJ2-7
size: -
V: TRBV30
length: 14
D: TRBD1
DNA: TGTGCCTGGAGATTTCGGACAGGGGCATACGAGCAGTACTTC
CDR3: CAWRFRTGAYEQYF

J: TRBJ1-1
size: many
V: TRBV5-1
length: 14
D: -
DNA: TGCGCCAGCAGCTTGGTGGGGGGACGGACTGAAGCTTTCTTT
CDR3: CASSLVGGRTEAFF

J: TRBJ2-5
size: few
V: TRBV12-3/TRBV12-4
length: 16
D: TRBD2
DNA: TGTGCCAGCAGCCCGTCTAGCGGGGCTGTCCAAGAGACCCAGTACTTC
CDR3: CASSPSSGAVQETQYF

J: TRBJ2-6
size: -
V: TRBV10-3
length: 18
D: -
DNA: TGTGCCATCAGTCTGACAGGTGGACGGATCTCTGGGGCCAACGTCCTGACTTTC
CDR3: CAISLTGGRISGANVLTF

J: TRBJ1-1
size: few
V: TRBV6-1
length: 13
D: TRBD1
DNA: TGTGCCAGCAGTGCAGGGGGCATCACTGAAGCTTTCTTT
CDR3: CASSAGGITEAFF